This T cell receptor (beta chain) was identified in a study of blood T cell repertoires in COVID-19 (dated by TCRdb to 2019 to 2021). At the level of the whole study: Collaborator samples came from the United States, Italy and Spain and covered acute and convalescent phases of COVID-19. A freely available public database, intended as a resource for researchers studying the immune response to SARS-CoV-2, is where the repertoires were released. Nearly every sample came with metadata listing a de-identified subject ID, COVID-19 status, age in years and sex. Where available, HLA class I and class II types were obtained from metadata supplied by the sample provider rather than from assay-based typing. The samples were drawn from two sources: the first 160 participants of the ongoing ImmuneRACE study, and 1,000 to 1,500 subjects contributed by 6 global collaborators. The prospective study material was composed of cDNA or gDNA derived from T cells, B-cell-depleted T cells, or PBMCs. Subjects who had been exposed to COVID-19, were actively infected with it, or had recovered from it provided the deeply sampled blood TCRbeta repertoires that made up the dataset. Here is what the overall study found, with its caveats: How much clinical and demographic metadata was included differed by source and by participant, and the metadata was provided uncurated.

The collaborating institutions used their own protocols to collect whole blood in K2EDTA tubes. For TCRbeta analysis, collaborator samples were shipped as frozen whole blood, as isolated PBMCs, or as DNA extracted from either sample type. The CDR1 and CDR2 encoded by the germline V gene (reference sequence) are LNHNV and YYDKDF. Trimming at the junction amounts to 0 bases on V and 3 bases on J, and the germline ends lie 15 bases apart. The CDR3 runs 17 residues from the cysteine to the phenylalanine. Only the CDR3 DNA is retained, 51 bases long and in frame from the first base. TCRbeta CDR3 regions were amplified from genomic DNA by means of the immunoSEQ Assay, a bias-controlled multiplex PCR. The original methods were these. Nucleated cell counts per sample were estimated from amplification of reference gene primers within the assay. Sequence reads were collapsed and filtered to measure the absolute abundance of every unique TCRbeta CDR3 rearrangement. For each sample, productive Simpson clonality was calculated as the square root of Simpson's diversity index across productive rearrangements. TCRdb retrieved this table from immuneACCESS and kept in-frame rearrangements only. Not all clones are present; in checked studies, unresolved V genes account for under half, and no reason is known for the remainder. The V and J calls and clone size come from that table; D and trimming were worked out from the DNA. The sample contains 120,000 to 150,000 clones, almost 90% of them found a single time. The top ten clones comprise less than 2% of the sample.

On this clone: It lacks a known antigen. No qualities accompany the bases; no much larger clone lies one base away.

The sample consisted of peripheral blood. The chain is assembled from TRBV15 and TRBJ1-3, with TRBD1 tentatively as D gene (5 bases match). The source is a woman in her sixties with acute or convalescent COVID-19. The CDR3 region reads CATSREVRGGRGNTIYF. At the DNA level, the sequence is TGTGCCACCAGCAGAGAGGTAAGGGGAGGGCGTGGAAACACCATATATTTT.